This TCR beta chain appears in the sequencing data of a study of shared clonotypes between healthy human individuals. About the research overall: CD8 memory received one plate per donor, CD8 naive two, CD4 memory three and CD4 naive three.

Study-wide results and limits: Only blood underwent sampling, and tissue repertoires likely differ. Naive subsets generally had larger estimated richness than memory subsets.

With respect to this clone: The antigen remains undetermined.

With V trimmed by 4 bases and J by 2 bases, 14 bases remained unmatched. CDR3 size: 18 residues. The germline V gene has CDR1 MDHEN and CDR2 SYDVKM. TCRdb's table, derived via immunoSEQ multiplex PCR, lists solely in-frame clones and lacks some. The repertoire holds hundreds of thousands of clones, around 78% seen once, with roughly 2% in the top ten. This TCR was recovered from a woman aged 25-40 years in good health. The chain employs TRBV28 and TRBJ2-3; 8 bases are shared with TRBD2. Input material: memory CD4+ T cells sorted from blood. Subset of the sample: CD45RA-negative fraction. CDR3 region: CASSSRGGSGTHTDTQYF. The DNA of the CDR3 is TGTGCCAGCAGTTCCCGAGGTGGTAGCGGGACACACACAGATACGCAGTATTTT.